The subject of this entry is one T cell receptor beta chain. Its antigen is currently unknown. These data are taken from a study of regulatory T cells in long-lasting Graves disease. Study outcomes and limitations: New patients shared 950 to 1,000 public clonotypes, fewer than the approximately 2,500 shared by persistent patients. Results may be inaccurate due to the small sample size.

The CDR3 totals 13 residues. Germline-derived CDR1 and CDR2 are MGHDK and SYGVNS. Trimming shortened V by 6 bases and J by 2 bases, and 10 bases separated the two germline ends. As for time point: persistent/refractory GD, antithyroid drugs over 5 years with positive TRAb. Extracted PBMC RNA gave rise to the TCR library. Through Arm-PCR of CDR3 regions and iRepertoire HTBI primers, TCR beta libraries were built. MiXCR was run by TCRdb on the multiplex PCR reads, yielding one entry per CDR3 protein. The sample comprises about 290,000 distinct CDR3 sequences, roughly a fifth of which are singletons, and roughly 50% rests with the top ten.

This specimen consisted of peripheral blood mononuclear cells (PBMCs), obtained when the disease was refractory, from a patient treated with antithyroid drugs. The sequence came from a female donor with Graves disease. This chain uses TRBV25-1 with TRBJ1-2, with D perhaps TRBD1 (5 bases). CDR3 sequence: CASRGQFNYGYTF. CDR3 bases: TGTGCCAGCAGGGGGCAGTTCAACTATGGCTACACCTTC.